The 12 T cell receptor beta chains below come from one sample, sequenced in a study of HIV-infected patients and healthy controls. cDNA was made from approximately 0.55 ug RNA using alpha and beta constant primers. Using multiplexing indices, alpha and beta chain libraries were generated apart by chain-specific third strand synthesis. One entry per CDR3 protein results from TCRdb running MiXCR on the 5' RACE reads. The sample contains thousands of distinct CDR3 sequences, under 8% of which appear only once. Antiretroviral therapy had run roughly three months, about 14 weeks, before follow-up blood collection. No cell fractionation was done, so the repertoire covers all unsorted peripheral blood T cells. Specimen: blood, collected during antiretroviral therapy. The receptors shown here come from an adult with HIV infection.

The rearrangement joins TRBV9 to TRBJ2-5; 16 bases are a match to TRBD2. The length of the CDR3 is 18 residues. V lost 2 bases to trimming and J lost 1 base; unmatched junction nucleotides: 5. Per the germline V gene, CDR1 is SGDLS and CDR2 is YYNGEE. CDR3 in amino acids: CASSVGTSGGGFQETQYF. Here the CDR3 DNA reads TGTGCCAGCAGCGTTGGGACTAGCGGGGGGGGATTCCAAGAGACCCAGTACTTC.

By share, this clonotype ranks as medium-sized. The chain combines TRBV29-1 with TRBJ2-7; D unclear. The CDR3 is made up of 12 amino acids. Between the trimmed V and J ends, which lost 4 bases and 2 bases, there was a span of 9 bases. Germline V gene lookup returns CDR1 SQVTM and CDR2 ANQGSEA. As DNA, the CDR3 is TGCAGCGTTGTGGTGGCAGCCTACGAGCAGTACTTC. This encodes CSVVVAAYEQYF.

This clonotype was seen repeatedly, ten times or more. The rearrangement links TRBV7-9 to TRBJ2-7; D is ambiguous. CDR3 size: 12 residues. CDR1 SEHNR and CDR2 FQNEAQ come from the germline V gene (reference sequence). Trimming left V 8 bases short and J 1 base short, with 9 bases between. The CDR3 here is CASGLGSYEQYF. Written as DNA, the CDR3 is TGTGCCAGCGGCCTAGGGTCCTACGAGCAGTACTTC.

This clonotype rates as medium-sized. The chain employs TRBV12-3 or TRBV12-4 and TRBJ2-3, with a weak D call TRBD2 (5 bases). The CDR3 is 12 amino acids. V shed 3 bases and J shed 7 bases, with 8 bases lying between them. CDR3 nucleotides: TGTGCCAGCAGTTTCGAGGGTTATACGCAGTATTTT. Its protein product is CASSFEGYTQYF.

The gene calls are TRBV29-1 and TRBJ2-2; D not resolved. This CDR3 spans 15 amino acids. V was cut by 5 bases and J by 4 bases, with 17 bases left in between. Germline loops: CDR1 SQVTM, CDR2 ANQGSEA. As DNA, the CDR3 is TGCAGCGTTATTCGGCCCGTGGGTGGCACCGGGGAGCTGTTTTTT. Encoded protein: CSVIRPVGGTGELFF.

This clonotype was counted many times. The rearrangement uses TRBV18 and TRBJ2-1; maybe TRBD2 (6 bases). The germline V and J ends were trimmed by 3 bases and 7 bases, with 10 bases remaining between them. CDR3 size: 13 residues. Looked up from germline, CDR1 is KGHSH and CDR2 is LQKENI. As DNA, the CDR3 is TGTGCCAGCTCACCTGATGGGGGGAATGAGCAGTTCTTC. Amino acids: CASSPDGGNEQFF.

By proportion, this clonotype is medium-sized. CDR3 nucleotides: TGTGCCAGCAGCTTTGATCCGAACACCGGGGAGCTGTTTTTT. Amino acid sequence: CASSFDPNTGELFF. V usage is TRBV7-2 and J usage is TRBJ2-2, with unresolved D. The CDR3 loop spans 14 amino acids. Per germline, CDR1 SGHTA and CDR2 FQGNSA. Trimming shortened V by 3 bases and J by 0 bases, and 5 bases separated the two germline ends.

This clonotype is classed as medium-sized. The chain joins TRBV19 to TRBJ2-5; tentatively, D is TRBD1 or TRBD2 (5 bases each). The ends were cut back, 5 bases at V and 5 bases at J, with 18 bases in the middle. CDR1 and CDR2 from the germline V gene are LNHDA and SQIVND (reference sequence). The CDR3 is made up of 15 amino acids. As DNA, the CDR3 is TGTGCCAGTAGTTCAACCGGGACCCGTGGGGAGACCCAGTACTTC. The encoded protein is CASSSTGTRGETQYF.

This clonotype is deemed medium-sized. The V call is TRBV6-5, the J call TRBJ2-3; 7 bases match TRBD2. V lost 7 bases and J lost 5; bases outside the gene matches: 6. The CDR3 spans 13 residues. Germline V CDR1 and CDR2: MNHEY, SVGAGI. The CDR3: CASTNPGGDTQYF. DNA of the CDR3: TGTGCCAGCACAAACCCGGGGGGAGATACGCAGTATTTT.

This clonotype was observed at least ten times. CDR3 DNA: TGTGCCAGCAGCCCGCCGGGGCAGGGACGAGAAAAACTGTTTTTT. Its translation is CASSPPGQGREKLFF. This chain uses TRBV7-9 with TRBJ1-4; D perhaps matches TRBD1 (5 bases). This CDR3 has 15 residues. CDR1 and CDR2 (germline): SEHNR, FQNEAQ (reference sequence). Trimming pared 5 bases from V and 8 bases from J, leaving 18 bases between.

Concerning this clonotype: A much more abundant neighbour one base away suggests this may be a read error. The chain has TRBV19 and TRBJ1-5; TRBD1 matches 8 bases. The J segment lost 2 bases and the V segment lost 5 bases, leaving 2 bases of the junction unmatched. CDR1 is LNHDA, CDR2 SQIVND, per germline (reference sequence). The CDR3 sequence is 14 residues long. Here the CDR3 reads CASSAGQGNQPQHF. The CDR3 bases are TGTGCCAGTAGTGCGGGACAGGGCAATCAGCCCCAGCATTTT. Using reference TRBV19 and TRBJ1-5 for the parts outside the CDR3, the full variable domain is DGGITQSPKYLFRKEGQNVTLSCEQNLNHDAMYWYRQDPGQGLRLIYYSQIVNDFQKGDIAEGYSVSREKKESFPLTVTSAQKNPTAFYLCASSAGQGNQPQHFGDGTRLSIL.

This clonotype was seen ten or more times. V is TRBV5-5 and J is TRBJ1-4, with D unresolved. V shed 0 bases and J shed 8 bases, with 17 bases lying between them. The germline gives CDR1 SGHKS, CDR2 YYEKEE (reference sequence). The CDR3 covers 16 residues. Written as DNA, the CDR3 is TGTGCCAGCAGCTTGGTTTTTCATCCAAAAGGGGAAAAACTGTTTTTT. Translating it yields CASSLVFHPKGEKLFF.